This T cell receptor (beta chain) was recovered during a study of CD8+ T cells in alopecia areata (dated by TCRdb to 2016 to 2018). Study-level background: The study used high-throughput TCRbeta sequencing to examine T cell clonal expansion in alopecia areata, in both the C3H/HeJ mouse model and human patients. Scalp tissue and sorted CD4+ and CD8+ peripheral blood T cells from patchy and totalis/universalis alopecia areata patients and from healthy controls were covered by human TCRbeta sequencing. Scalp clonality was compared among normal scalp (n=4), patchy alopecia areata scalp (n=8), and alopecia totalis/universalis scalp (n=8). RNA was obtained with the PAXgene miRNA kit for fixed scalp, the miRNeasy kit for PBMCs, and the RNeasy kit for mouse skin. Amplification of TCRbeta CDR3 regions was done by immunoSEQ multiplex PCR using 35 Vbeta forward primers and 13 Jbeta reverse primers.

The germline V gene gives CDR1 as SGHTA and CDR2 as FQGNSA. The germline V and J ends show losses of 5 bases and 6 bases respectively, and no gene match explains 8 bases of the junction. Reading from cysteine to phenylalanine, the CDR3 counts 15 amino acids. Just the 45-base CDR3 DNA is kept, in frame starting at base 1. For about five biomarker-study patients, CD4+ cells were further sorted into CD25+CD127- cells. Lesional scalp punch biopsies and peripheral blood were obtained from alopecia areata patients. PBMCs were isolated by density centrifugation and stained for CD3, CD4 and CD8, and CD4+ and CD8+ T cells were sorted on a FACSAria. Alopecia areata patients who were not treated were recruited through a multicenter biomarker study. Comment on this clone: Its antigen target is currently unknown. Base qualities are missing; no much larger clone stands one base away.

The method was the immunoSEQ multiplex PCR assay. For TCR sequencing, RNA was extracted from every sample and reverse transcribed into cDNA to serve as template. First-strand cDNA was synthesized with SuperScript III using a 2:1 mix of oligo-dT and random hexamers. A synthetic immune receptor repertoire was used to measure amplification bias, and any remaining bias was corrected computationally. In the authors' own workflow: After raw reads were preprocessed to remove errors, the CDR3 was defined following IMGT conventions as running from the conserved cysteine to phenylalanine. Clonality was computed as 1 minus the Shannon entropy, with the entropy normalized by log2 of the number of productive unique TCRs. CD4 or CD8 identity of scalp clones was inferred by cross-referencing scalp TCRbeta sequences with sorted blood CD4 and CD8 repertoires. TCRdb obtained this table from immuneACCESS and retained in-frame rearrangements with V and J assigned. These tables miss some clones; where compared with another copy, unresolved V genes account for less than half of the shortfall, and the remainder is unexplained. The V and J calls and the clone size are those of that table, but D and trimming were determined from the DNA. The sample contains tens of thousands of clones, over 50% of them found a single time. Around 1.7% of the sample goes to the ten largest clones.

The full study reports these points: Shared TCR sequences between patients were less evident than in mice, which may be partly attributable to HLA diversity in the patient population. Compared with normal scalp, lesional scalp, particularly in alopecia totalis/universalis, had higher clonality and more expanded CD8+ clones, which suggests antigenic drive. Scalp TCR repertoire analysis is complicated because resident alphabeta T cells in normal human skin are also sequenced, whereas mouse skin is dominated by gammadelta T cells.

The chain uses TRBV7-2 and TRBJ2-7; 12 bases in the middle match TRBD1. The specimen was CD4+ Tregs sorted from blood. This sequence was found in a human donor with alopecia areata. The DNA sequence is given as TGTGCCAGCAGCCGAACCGGGACAGGGGGCTCCGAGCAGTACTTC. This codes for CASSRTGTGGSEQYF.